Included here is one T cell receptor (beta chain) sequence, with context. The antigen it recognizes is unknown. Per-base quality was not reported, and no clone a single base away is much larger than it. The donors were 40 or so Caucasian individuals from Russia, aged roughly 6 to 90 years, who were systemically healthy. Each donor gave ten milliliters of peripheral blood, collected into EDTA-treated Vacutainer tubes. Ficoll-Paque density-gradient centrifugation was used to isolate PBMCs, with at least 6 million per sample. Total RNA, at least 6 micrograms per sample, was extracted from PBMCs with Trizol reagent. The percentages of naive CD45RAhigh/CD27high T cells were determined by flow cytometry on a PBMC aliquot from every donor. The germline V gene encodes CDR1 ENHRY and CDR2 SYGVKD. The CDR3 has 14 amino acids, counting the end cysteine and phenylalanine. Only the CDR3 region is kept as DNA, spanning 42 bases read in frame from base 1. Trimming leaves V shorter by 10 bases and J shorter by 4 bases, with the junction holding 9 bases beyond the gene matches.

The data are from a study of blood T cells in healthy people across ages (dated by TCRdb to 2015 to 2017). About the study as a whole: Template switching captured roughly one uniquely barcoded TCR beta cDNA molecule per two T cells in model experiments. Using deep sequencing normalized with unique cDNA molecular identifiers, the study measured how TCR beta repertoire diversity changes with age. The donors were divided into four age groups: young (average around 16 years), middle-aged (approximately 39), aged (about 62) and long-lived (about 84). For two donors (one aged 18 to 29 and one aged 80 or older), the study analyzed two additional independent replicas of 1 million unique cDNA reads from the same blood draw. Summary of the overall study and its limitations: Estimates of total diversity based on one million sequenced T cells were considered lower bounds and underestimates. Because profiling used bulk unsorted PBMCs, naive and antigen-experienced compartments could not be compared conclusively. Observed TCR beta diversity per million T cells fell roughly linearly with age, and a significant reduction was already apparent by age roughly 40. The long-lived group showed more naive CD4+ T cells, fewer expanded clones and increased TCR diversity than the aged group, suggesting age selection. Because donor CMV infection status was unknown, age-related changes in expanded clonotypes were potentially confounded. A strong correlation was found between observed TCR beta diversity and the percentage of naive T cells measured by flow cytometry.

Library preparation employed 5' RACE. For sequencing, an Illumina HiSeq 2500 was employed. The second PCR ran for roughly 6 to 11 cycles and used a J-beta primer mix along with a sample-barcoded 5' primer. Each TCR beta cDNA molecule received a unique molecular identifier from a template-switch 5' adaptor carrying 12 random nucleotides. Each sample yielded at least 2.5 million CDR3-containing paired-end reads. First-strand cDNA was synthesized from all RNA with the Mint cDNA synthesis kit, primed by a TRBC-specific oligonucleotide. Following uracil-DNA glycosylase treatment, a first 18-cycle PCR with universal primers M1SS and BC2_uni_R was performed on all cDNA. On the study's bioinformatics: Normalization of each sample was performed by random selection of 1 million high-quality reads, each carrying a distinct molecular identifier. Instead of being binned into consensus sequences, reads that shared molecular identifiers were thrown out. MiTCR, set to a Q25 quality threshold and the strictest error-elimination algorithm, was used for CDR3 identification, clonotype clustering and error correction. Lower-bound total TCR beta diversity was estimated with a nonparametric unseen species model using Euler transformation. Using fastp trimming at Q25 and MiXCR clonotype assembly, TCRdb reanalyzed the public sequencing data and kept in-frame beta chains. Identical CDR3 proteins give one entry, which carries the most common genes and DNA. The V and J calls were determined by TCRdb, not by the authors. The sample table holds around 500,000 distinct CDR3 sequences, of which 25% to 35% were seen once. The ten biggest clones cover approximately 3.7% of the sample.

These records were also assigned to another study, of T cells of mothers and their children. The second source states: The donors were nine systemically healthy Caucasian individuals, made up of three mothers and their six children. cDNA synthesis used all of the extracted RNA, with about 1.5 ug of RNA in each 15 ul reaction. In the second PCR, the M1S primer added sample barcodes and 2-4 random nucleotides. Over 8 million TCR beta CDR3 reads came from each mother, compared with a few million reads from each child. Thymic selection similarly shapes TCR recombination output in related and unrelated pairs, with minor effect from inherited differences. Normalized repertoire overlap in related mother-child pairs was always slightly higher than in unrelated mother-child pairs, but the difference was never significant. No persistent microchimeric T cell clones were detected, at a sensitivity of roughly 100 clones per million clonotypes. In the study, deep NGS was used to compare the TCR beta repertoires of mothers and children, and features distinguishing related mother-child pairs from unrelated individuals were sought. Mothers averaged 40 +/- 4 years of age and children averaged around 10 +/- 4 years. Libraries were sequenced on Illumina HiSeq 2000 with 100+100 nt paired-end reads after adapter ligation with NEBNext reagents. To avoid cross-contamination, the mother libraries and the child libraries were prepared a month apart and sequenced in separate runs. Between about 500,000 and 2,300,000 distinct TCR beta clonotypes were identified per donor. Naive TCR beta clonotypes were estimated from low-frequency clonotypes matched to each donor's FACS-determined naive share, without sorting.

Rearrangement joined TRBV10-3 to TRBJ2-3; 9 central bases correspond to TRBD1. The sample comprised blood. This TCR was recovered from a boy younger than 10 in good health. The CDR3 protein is CATRTGGAADTQYF. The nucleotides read TGTGCCACAAGAACAGGGGGCGCAGCAGATACGCAGTATTTT.